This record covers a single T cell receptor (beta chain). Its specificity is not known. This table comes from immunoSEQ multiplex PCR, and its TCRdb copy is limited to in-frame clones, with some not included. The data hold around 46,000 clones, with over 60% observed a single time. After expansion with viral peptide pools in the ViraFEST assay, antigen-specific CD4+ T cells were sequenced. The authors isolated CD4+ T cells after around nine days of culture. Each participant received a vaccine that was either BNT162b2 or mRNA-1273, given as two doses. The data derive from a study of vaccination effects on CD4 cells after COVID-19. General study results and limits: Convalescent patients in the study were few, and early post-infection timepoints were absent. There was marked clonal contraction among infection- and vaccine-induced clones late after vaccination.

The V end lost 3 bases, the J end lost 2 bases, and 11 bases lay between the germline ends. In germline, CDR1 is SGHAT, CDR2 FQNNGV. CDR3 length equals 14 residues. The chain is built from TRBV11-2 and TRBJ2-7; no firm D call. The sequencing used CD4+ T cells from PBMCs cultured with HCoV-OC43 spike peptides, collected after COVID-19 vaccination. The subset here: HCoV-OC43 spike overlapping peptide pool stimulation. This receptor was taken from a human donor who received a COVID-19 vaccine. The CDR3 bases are TGTGCCAGCAGCTTCAATCCGAACCCCTACGAGCAGTACTTC. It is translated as CASSFNPNPYEQYF.